The next 17 T cell receptor beta chains were all read from a single sample in a study of cytomegalovirus exposure and HLA in healthy donors. Vbeta (60) and Jbeta (13) primers were used in the PCR. Data came from immunoSEQ multiplex PCR; TCRdb stores just in-frame clones and leaves some out. The data show under 200,000 clones, with 75% to 85% seen just once and roughly 0.99% held by the top ten. The sequencing sample was made of PBMCs. The source of these receptors is a girl aged 2 to 10 in good health and CMV-seropositive.

The chain employs TRBV6-5 and TRBJ2-7; D is perhaps TRBD2 (6 bases). Trimming took off 8 bases at V and 2 bases at J, with 13 bases between the two ends. The length of the CDR3 is 13 residues. Germline V gives CDR1 MNHEY, CDR2 SVGAGI. CDR3: CASGTGVPYEQYF. CDR3 bases: TGTGCCAGCGGGACGGGGGTACCCTACGAGCAGTACTTC.

This clone showed up just a few times. The chain combines TRBV30 with TRBJ2-2, with TRBD2 matching 8 bases. CDR1 and CDR2 from the germline V gene are GTSNPN and SVGIG (reference sequence). Trimming removed 4 bases from V and 4 bases from J; junction bases left unmatched: 17. This CDR3 has 18 residues. The CDR3 region is CAWIRNDIGTRGTGELFF. In DNA, the CDR3 is TGTGCCTGGATACGGAATGATATTGGGACTAGAGGCACCGGGGAGCTGTTTTTT.

This chain uses TRBV5-1 with TRBJ1-2; D gene ambiguous. The V end lost 4 bases, the J end lost 0 bases, and 10 bases lay between the germline ends. The CDR3 length is 14 residues. Germline-derived CDR1 and CDR2 are SGHRS and YFSETQ. CDR3 DNA sequence: TGCGCCAGCAGCCCCGGCGGAGCTAACTATGGCTACACCTTC. Protein product: CASSPGGANYGYTF. Full variable domain (remainder filled in from reference TRBV5-1 and TRBJ1-2): KAGVTQTPRYLIKTRGQQVTLSCSPISGHRSVSWYQQTPGQGLQFLFEYFSETQRNKGNFPGRFSGRQFSNSRSEMNVSTLELGDSALYLCASSPGGANYGYTFGSGTRLTVV.

This clone was observed a handful of times. The chain has TRBV19 and TRBJ1-4; 9 bases are shared with TRBD1. CDR1 is LNHDA, CDR2 SQIVND, per germline (reference sequence). This CDR3 spans 17 amino acids. Trimming at V came to 7 bases and at J to 0 bases, leaving 9 bases not matched to a gene. Written as DNA, the CDR3 is TGTGCCAGTAATCGACTCACAGGGGGCGCAACTAATGAAAAACTGTTTTTT. Residues: CASNRLTGGATNEKLFF.

The gene calls are TRBV5-4 and TRBJ1-2, with D hard to call. The germline V gene encodes CDR1 SGHNT and CDR2 YYREEE (reference sequence). The CDR3 covers 12 residues. V lost 1 base and J 8 bases, leaving 9 bases between the germline ends. CDR3: CASSLLYGGYTF. DNA for the CDR3: TGTGCCAGCAGCTTGTTATATGGCGGCTACACCTTC.

The chain uses TRBV4-1 and TRBJ2-5; D is possibly TRBD2 (6 bases). The CDR3 is made up of 15 amino acids. Germline CDR1 MGHRA, CDR2 YSYEKL. V was pared by 7 bases and J by 5 bases, with 20 bases between. CDR3 nucleotide sequence: TGCGCCAGCACGCAAAAGATTCCGACTAGGGAGACCCAGTACTTC. Translation: CASTQKIPTRETQYF.

J is TRBJ2-5 and V is TRBV5-6; D remains ambiguous. Germline CDR1 and CDR2: SGHDT and YYEEEE. V dropped 1 base and J dropped 4 bases, with 5 bases sitting between them. This CDR3 is built from 12 residues. The CDR3 sequence is CASSLWAETQYF. As DNA, the CDR3 is TGTGCCAGCAGCTTGTGGGCAGAGACCCAGTACTTC.

This rearrangement joins TRBV7-8 to TRBJ1-4; the match to TRBD1 covers 7 bases. Trimming took 2 bases from V and 6 from J; bases not matched to a gene: 6. CDR1 is SGHVS and CDR2 is FQNEAQ in the germline V gene. The CDR3 is 15 amino acids. The CDR3 is CASSLYGQGDEKLFF. CDR3 sequence (DNA): TGTGCCAGCAGCTTATACGGGCAGGGGGATGAAAAACTGTTTTTT.

The chain has TRBV5-5 and TRBJ1-3; tentative D call: TRBD1 (5 bases). The V gene lost 1 base and the J gene lost 2 bases, with 10 bases spanning the gap. This CDR3 is 15 amino acids long. CDR1 and CDR2 from the germline V gene are SGHKS and YYEKEE (reference sequence). The CDR3 here is CASSLLGGPGNTIYF. CDR3 sequence (DNA): TGTGCCAGCAGCTTGCTCGGGGGACCTGGAAACACCATATATTTT.

V is TRBV10-2 and J is TRBJ2-3; tentative D call: TRBD1 (6 bases). The V gene lost 6 bases and the J gene lost 0 bases, with 16 bases spanning the gap. CDR1 is WSHSY and CDR2 is SAAADI in the germline V gene. This CDR3 contains 16 residues. CDR3 bases: TGCGCCAGCAGGAGAACAGGGTTTTCTAGCACAGATACGCAGTATTTT. Amino acids: CASRRTGFSSTDTQYF.

The genes are TRBV5-1 and TRBJ1-4; perhaps TRBD1 as D (5 bases). Germline V lookup: CDR1 SGHRS, CDR2 YFSETQ. This CDR3 region has 15 residues. V was clipped by 2 bases and J by 4 bases, with 12 bases between them. CDR3 in amino acids: CASSFGGVDNEKLFF. In nucleotides, the CDR3 is TGCGCCAGCAGCTTCGGAGGGGTTGATAATGAAAAACTGTTTTTT.

V gene TRBV19 combines with J gene TRBJ1-2; 12 bases fit TRBD1. This CDR3 is 14 amino acids long. Germline values: CDR1 LNHDA, CDR2 SQIVND (reference sequence). Losses at the gene ends were 3 bases for V and 7 bases for J; bases not matched to a gene: 3. CDR3 protein: CASSMGQGAAGYTF. The CDR3 DNA reads TGTGCCAGTAGTATGGGACAGGGGGCTGCTGGCTACACCTTC.

This clone was recorded a few times. The chain links TRBV5-6 to TRBJ2-1; 7 nucleotides align to TRBD2. The junction had 2 bases not matched to a gene; V was cut back by 1 base and J by 1 base. The CDR3 is 15 residues long. Germline V gives CDR1 SGHDT, CDR2 YYEEEE. The CDR3 bases are TGTGCCAGCAGCTTGAGCGGGGAGTCCTACAATGAGCAGTTCTTC. It codes for CASSLSGESYNEQFF.

The chain uses TRBV30 and TRBJ2-1; 10 bases line up with TRBD1. The CDR3 is 12 amino acids. Germline V lookup: CDR1 GTSNPN, CDR2 SVGIG (reference sequence). V dropped 7 bases and J dropped 4; count of bases not matched to a gene: 1. The CDR3 nucleotides are TGTGCCTTGGGACAGGGGTACAATGAGCAGTTCTTC. Amino acids: CALGQGYNEQFF.

CDR3 protein: CASSRDFDRNTIYF. In nucleotides, the CDR3 is TGTGCCAGTAGTAGGGACTTCGACAGAAACACCATATATTTT. The chain couples TRBV19 to TRBJ1-3; TRBD1 is a possible D gene (5 bases). This CDR3 spans 14 amino acids. The V end was cut by 4 bases, the J end by 5 bases, with 12 bases between. The germline gives CDR1 LNHDA, CDR2 SQIVND (reference sequence).

The gene calls are TRBV6-5 and TRBJ2-1, with 7 bases identical to TRBD1. CDR1 and CDR2 from the germline V gene are MNHEY and SVGAGI. The CDR3 has 14 amino acids. With V trimmed by 5 bases and J by 5 bases, 6 bases remained unmatched. Written as DNA, the CDR3 is TGTGCCAGCAGTCTAGACAGGGCCAACAATGAGCAGTTCTTC. This encodes CASSLDRANNEQFF.

The chain employs TRBV5-1 and TRBJ2-3; no clear D. Trimming left V 5 bases short and J 3 bases short, with 16 bases between. CDR1 and CDR2 from the germline V gene are SGHRS and YFSETQ. This CDR3 has 15 residues. The CDR3 DNA reads TGCGCCAGCAGTTTTTCTCTTCGAGGTACAGATACGCAGTATTTT. As protein: CASSFSLRGTDTQYF.